This T cell receptor (beta chain) was sequenced for a study of blood T cell repertoires in COVID-19. As for the study in general: Acute-phase and convalescent COVID-19 samples originated in the United States, Italy and Spain. From T cells, B-cell-depleted T cells, or PBMCs came the material, which was cDNA or gDNA.

The CDR3 extends over 15 amino acids. Trimming removed 1 base from V and 7 bases from J; junction bases left unmatched: 4. CDR1 LNHDA and CDR2 SQIVND come from the germline V gene (reference sequence). Assay: immunoSEQ multiplex PCR; the TCRdb copy retains only in-frame clones and omits some. The data show 120,000 or so clones, roughly 83% seen once. Input material: peripheral blood. J is TRBJ1-6 and V is TRBV19, with 7 bases matching TRBD1. This clonotype was sampled from a woman aged 50 to 60 with acute or convalescent COVID-19. Written as DNA, the CDR3 is TGTGCCAGTAGTATAGGACAGGGTCAAAATTCACCCCTCCACTTT. Translating it yields CASSIGQGQNSPLHF.